Listed below are T cell receptor beta chains from one sample, sequenced in a study of cytomegalovirus exposure and HLA in healthy donors. Sequencing was performed with immunoSEQ multiplex PCR; in TCRdb, only in-frame clones are kept and a portion is missing. The sample lists about 110,000 clones; nearly 80% were seen once. Sequenced material: PBMCs. The receptor source for this set is a man aged 25 to 40 in good health and CMV-seronegative. The CDR3 runs from the conserved cysteine through the conserved F or W. A D gene is named only where the DNA matches it firmly. The listing skips clone size in some rows; elsewhere it reads once, few, many or a size class.

size: .; D: TRBD1; V: TRBV10-2; J: TRBJ2-2; DNA: TGCGCCAGCAGTGAGCCACGGACAGGGGCCGGGGAGCTGTTTTTT; CDR3: CASSEPRTGAGELFF
size: once; D: .; V: TRBV28; J: TRBJ1-5; DNA: TGTGCCAGCAGTTTAGGGGGGTTGGGTCAGCCCCAGCATTTT; CDR3: CASSLGGLGQPQHF
size: medium-sized; D: TRBD1; V: TRBV4-1; J: TRBJ2-1; DNA: TGCGCCAGCAGCCAAGATACGTGGGACAGGGAGGCCAATGAGCAGTTCTTC; CDR3: CASSQDTWDREANEQFF
size: .; D: TRBD1; V: TRBV7-8; J: TRBJ2-3; DNA: TGTGCCAGCAGCTTAGCCGGACAGGAGTACACAGATACGCAGTATTTT; CDR3: CASSLAGQEYTDTQYF
size: few; D: TRBD1; V: TRBV27; J: TRBJ1-1; DNA: TGTGCCAGCAGTTTAGGACAGGTGAACACTGAAGCTTTCTTT; CDR3: CASSLGQVNTEAFF
size: .; D: TRBD2; V: TRBV4-1; J: TRBJ2-3; DNA: TGCGCCAGCGCTCTAGCGGGTGGGGCAGATACGCAGTATTTT; CDR3: CASALAGGADTQYF
size: .; D: .; V: TRBV19; J: TRBJ2-3; DNA: TGTGCCAGTAGTATTGCGGGGGCTAGCACAGATACGCAGTATTTT; CDR3: CASSIAGASTDTQYF
size: .; D: .; V: TRBV10-3; J: TRBJ1-1; DNA: TGTGCCATCAGTGGACCAGTGAGGGGGAGCACTGAAGCTTTCTTT; CDR3: CAISGPVRGSTEAFF
size: .; D: TRBD1; V: TRBV4-3; J: TRBJ2-5; DNA: TGCGCCAGCAGCCCGGGACAGCAAGAGACCCAGTACTTC; CDR3: CASSPGQQETQYF
size: .; D: .; V: TRBV5-4; J: TRBJ1-2; DNA: TGTGCCAGCAGCTCCCCGGGGGGGAGCTATGGCTACACCTTC; CDR3: CASSSPGGSYGYTF
size: few; D: .; V: TRBV10-2; J: TRBJ2-7; DNA: TGCGCCAGCAGTGGGGACATGAGCCACGAGCAGTACTTC; CDR3: CASSGDMSHEQYF
size: .; D: TRBD2; V: TRBV30; J: TRBJ2-7; DNA: TGTGCCTGGAGTGCGGGGGGGAGCTCCTACGAGCAGTACTTC; CDR3: CAWSAGGSSYEQYF
size: .; D: TRBD2; V: TRBV11-2; J: TRBJ2-3; DNA: TGTGCCAGCAGCGACCCTAGCGGGGGGACAGATACGCAGTATTTT; CDR3: CASSDPSGGTDTQYF
size: .; D: .; V: TRBV29-1; J: TRBJ1-2; DNA: TGCAGCGTTGCTTTGGAGTTTCAGAACTATGGCTACACCTTC; CDR3: CSVALEFQNYGYTF
size: few; D: .; V: TRBV6-5; J: TRBJ1-1; DNA: TGTGCCAGCAGCCGGACTGACCCTATGAACACTGAAGCTTTCTTT; CDR3: CASSRTDPMNTEAFF
size: .; D: .; V: TRBV19; J: TRBJ1-1; DNA: TGTGCCAGTAGTATAGAATTAGATGGAGGACAGACGAACACTGAAGCTTTCTTT; CDR3: CASSIELDGGQTNTEAFF
size: few; D: TRBD2; V: TRBV10-3; J: TRBJ2-3; DNA: TGTGCCATCAGTCCATCTAGCGGGAGGGGGGCGGATACGCAGTATTTT; CDR3: CAISPSSGRGADTQYF
size: once; D: .; V: TRBV5-8; J: TRBJ1-5; DNA: TGTGCCAGCAGCTTGGGACGGGGGGGGCTGGCAGGTCAGCCCCAGCATTTT; CDR3: CASSLGRGGLAGQPQHF
size: .; D: TRBD2; V: TRBV5-4; J: TRBJ2-1; DNA: TGTGCCAGCAGCTTGGACAGCGGGACTGGGAATGAGCAGTTCTTC; CDR3: CASSLDSGTGNEQFF
size: .; D: .; V: TRBV27; J: TRBJ2-7; DNA: TGTGCCAGCAGTTTAGACATTACCTACGAGCAGTACTTC; CDR3: CASSLDITYEQYF
size: .; D: .; V: TRBV4-1; J: TRBJ2-7; DNA: TGCGCCAGCAGCCAACCGCAGGGGGAGCAGTACTTC; CDR3: CASSQPQGEQYF
size: few; D: .; V: TRBV4-3; J: TRBJ2-7; DNA: TGCGCCAGCAGCCAAGATAGAGGGGGATTCTACGAGCAGTACTTC; CDR3: CASSQDRGGFYEQYF
size: .; D: TRBD1; V: TRBV10-1; J: TRBJ2-5; DNA: TGCGCCAGCAGCGAGTCCGGGACAGGGGGATCAGAGACCCAGTACTTC; CDR3: CASSESGTGGSETQYF
size: .; D: .; V: TRBV11-2; J: TRBJ2-7; DNA: TGTGCCAGCAGCCCCGCCTACGAGCAGTACTTC; CDR3: CASSPAYEQYF
size: once; D: TRBD1; V: TRBV7-2; J: TRBJ2-3; DNA: TGTGCCAGCAGCTTACGGTCCAGGGGGCGATGGGCAGATACGCAGTATTTT; CDR3: CASSLRSRGRWADTQYF
size: .; D: .; V: TRBV10-1; J: TRBJ2-5; DNA: TGCGCCAGCAGTGAGTCCTCCAGAGGAGAGACCCAGTACTTC; CDR3: CASSESSRGETQYF
size: .; D: TRBD1; V: TRBV5-1; J: TRBJ2-2; DNA: TGCGCCAGCAGCTTGGCCAGGGGACAGGGGAACACCGGGGAGCTGTTTTTT; CDR3: CASSLARGQGNTGELFF
size: .; D: .; V: TRBV5-1; J: TRBJ1-3; DNA: TGCGCCAGCAGCTCCCAGGGTTCTGGAAACACCATATATTTT; CDR3: CASSSQGSGNTIYF
size: once; D: .; V: TRBV10-3; J: TRBJ2-2; DNA: TGTGCCATCAACCCCGGGAGGAACACCGGGGAGCTGTTTTTT; CDR3: CAINPGRNTGELFF
size: once; D: TRBD1; V: TRBV10-3; J: TRBJ1-6; DNA: TGTGCCATCAGTGAGGGACAGGGGGTTAAAAGTAATTCACCCCTCCACTTT; CDR3: CAISEGQGVKSNSPLHF
size: few; D: TRBD2; V: TRBV5-1; J: TRBJ2-7; DNA: TGCGCCAGCAGCCTGAGACTAGCGGCCTACGAGCAGTACTTC; CDR3: CASSLRLAAYEQYF
size: .; D: .; V: TRBV5-4; J: TRBJ2-7; DNA: TGTGCCAGCAGCTTGGTTGGCCAGGGCGAGCAGTACTTC; CDR3: CASSLVGQGEQYF
size: once; D: .; V: TRBV19; J: TRBJ1-1; DNA: TGTGCCAGTAATAAACGGGAAAACACTGAAGCTTTCTTT; CDR3: CASNKRENTEAFF
size: .; D: .; V: TRBV27; J: TRBJ1-5; DNA: TGTGCCAGCAGTCTACAGGGAAATCAGCCCCAGCATTTT; CDR3: CASSLQGNQPQHF
size: .; D: TRBD2; V: TRBV4-1; J: TRBJ2-7; DNA: TGCGCCAGCAGCCAAGTCGGAGGGAGGGGCTACGAGCAGTACTTC; CDR3: CASSQVGGRGYEQYF
size: .; D: .; V: TRBV5-8; J: TRBJ1-1; DNA: TGTGCCAGCAGCGAGAAACAGGTCCTAAAGACTGAAGCTTTCTTT; CDR3: CASSEKQVLKTEAFF
size: .; D: .; V: TRBV7-8; J: TRBJ2-1; DNA: TGTGCCAGCAGCTTAGGGGCTGGAGGGTTAAATGAGCAGTTCTTC; CDR3: CASSLGAGGLNEQFF
size: .; D: .; V: TRBV2; J: TRBJ2-7; DNA: TGTGCCAGCAGTGACAGGGTCTACGAGCAGTACTTC; CDR3: CASSDRVYEQYF
size: .; D: .; V: TRBV4-1; J: TRBJ1-1; DNA: TGCGCCAGCAGCCAAGTAGAGAAGAACACTGAAGCTTTCTTT; CDR3: CASSQVEKNTEAFF
size: .; D: TRBD1; V: TRBV4-3; J: TRBJ2-7; DNA: TGCGCCAGCAGCCACGGGGGGACAGGGGGTTACGAGCAGTACTTC; CDR3: CASSHGGTGGYEQYF
size: .; D: .; V: TRBV13; J: TRBJ1-6; DNA: TGTGCCAGCAGCTTGGTTGGGGGGTCCTCACACTACTATAATTCACCCCTCCACTTT; CDR3: CASSLVGGSSHYYNSPLHF
size: .; D: TRBD1; V: TRBV7-9; J: TRBJ1-5; DNA: TGTGCCAGCAGCTTCGTACTGGACAGGGCCGCTAATCAGCCCCAGCATTTT; CDR3: CASSFVLDRAANQPQHF
size: .; D: .; V: TRBV19; J: TRBJ2-2; DNA: TGTGCCAGTAGTATTTCGGCGGCGAACACCGGGGAGCTGTTTTTT; CDR3: CASSISAANTGELFF
size: .; D: .; V: TRBV30; J: TRBJ1-5; DNA: TGTGCCTGGATGGATGGGGCTGGACAGCCCCAGCATTTT; CDR3: CAWMDGAGQPQHF
size: .; D: TRBD2; V: TRBV25-1; J: TRBJ2-3; DNA: TGTGCCAGCAGGGGTTGGGGACTAGCGGGGGCCGTAGATACGCAGTATTTT; CDR3: CASRGWGLAGAVDTQYF
size: .; D: .; V: TRBV28; J: TRBJ2-7; DNA: TGTGCCAGCAGTCAACAGACGACCTACGAGCAGTACTTC; CDR3: CASSQQTTYEQYF
size: .; D: .; V: TRBV4-1; J: TRBJ1-4; DNA: TGCGCCAGCAGCAGGACAGCAACTAATGAAAAACTGTTTTTT; CDR3: CASSRTATNEKLFF
size: .; D: .; V: TRBV13; J: TRBJ2-4; DNA: TGTGCCAGCAGCTTAGCTACCCCTCCGGGCATTCAGTACTTC; CDR3: CASSLATPPGIQYF
size: .; D: .; V: TRBV28; J: TRBJ2-6; DNA: TGTGCCAGCGACACTCACTCTGGGGCCAACGTCCTGACTTTC; CDR3: CASDTHSGANVLTF